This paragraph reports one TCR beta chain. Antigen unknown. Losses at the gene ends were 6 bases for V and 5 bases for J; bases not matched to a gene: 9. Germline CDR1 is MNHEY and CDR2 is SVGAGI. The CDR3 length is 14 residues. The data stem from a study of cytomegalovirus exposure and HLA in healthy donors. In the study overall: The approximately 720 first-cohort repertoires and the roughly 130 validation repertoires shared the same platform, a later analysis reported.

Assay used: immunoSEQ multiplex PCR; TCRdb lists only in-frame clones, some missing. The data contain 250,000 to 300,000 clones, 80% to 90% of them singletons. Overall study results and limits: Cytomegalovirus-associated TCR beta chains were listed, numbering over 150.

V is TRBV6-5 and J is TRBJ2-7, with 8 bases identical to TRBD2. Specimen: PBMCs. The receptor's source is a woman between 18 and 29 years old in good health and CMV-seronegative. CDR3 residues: CASSRAGEFNEQYF. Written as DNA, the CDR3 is TGTGCCAGCAGCCGAGCGGGAGAGTTCAACGAGCAGTACTTC.